The rows below give T cell receptor beta chains drawn from one sample of a study of patients and donors after allogeneic stem cell transplantation. TCRdb independently ran MiXCR on the RT-PCR reads; one entry per CDR3 protein. The sample contains about 160,000 distinct CDR3 sequences, 30% of which appear only once. Sequenced material: blood, either unsorted or a sorted T cell fraction (not recorded which). The receptors were gathered from a human donor who was either an allogeneic HSCT recipient or a stem cell or donor lymphocyte infusion donor (not recorded which). It is not recorded whose cells these are; they may come from a transplant donor. Each CDR3 is given with its conserved first and last residue. Fields, in order: CDR3 DNA, CDR3 protein, V gene, J gene, D gene, clone size. The D gene is left open where the match is weak. Some rows have no size entry. The others give once, few or many, or a class for an expanded clone.

cdr3_nt: TGTGCCAGCAGTTTAGAGGGGACTCTCTCCTACGAGCAGTACTTC; cdr3_aa: CASSLEGTLSYEQYF; v_call: TRBV27; j_call: TRBJ2-7; d_call: NA; clone_size: NA
cdr3_nt: TGCAGCGTTACGGCGGAATCCTACGAGCAGTACTTC; cdr3_aa: CSVTAESYEQYF; v_call: TRBV29-1; j_call: TRBJ2-7; d_call: NA; clone_size: NA
cdr3_nt: TGTGCCAGCAGTGACGGACTTAACATTCAGTACTTC; cdr3_aa: CASSDGLNIQYF; v_call: TRBV27; j_call: TRBJ2-4; d_call: NA; clone_size: NA
cdr3_nt: TGTGCCAGCAGTCCAGGGGGGGAGACTGAAGCTTTCTTT; cdr3_aa: CASSPGGETEAFF; v_call: TRBV28; j_call: TRBJ1-1; d_call: TRBD1; clone_size: NA
cdr3_nt: TGTGCCATGAAAACTAGCGGGGGGAACACCGGGGAGCTGTTTTTT; cdr3_aa: CAMKTSGGNTGELFF; v_call: TRBV10-3; j_call: TRBJ2-2; d_call: TRBD2; clone_size: NA
cdr3_nt: TGTGCCAGCAGCTTGACGTCCGTCAGTCCGTATTCACCCCTCCACTTT; cdr3_aa: CASSLTSVSPYSPLHF; v_call: TRBV7-2; j_call: TRBJ1-6; d_call: NA; clone_size: NA
cdr3_nt: TGTGCCAGCAGCTTAAGACCGCCGGGCAGCAACCGAGAAATGAACACTGAAGCTTTCTTT; cdr3_aa: CASSLRPPGSNREMNTEAFF; v_call: TRBV7-8; j_call: TRBJ1-1; d_call: NA; clone_size: many
cdr3_nt: TGTGCCACCAGCGGACGGGGGAGCGGGCAGCCCCAGCATTTT; cdr3_aa: CATSGRGSGQPQHF; v_call: TRBV24-1; j_call: TRBJ1-5; d_call: NA; clone_size: few
cdr3_nt: TGCGCCAGCAGCCAAGGGAGGGCGCGTGGTGAAAAACTGTTTTTT; cdr3_aa: CASSQGRARGEKLFF; v_call: TRBV4-3; j_call: TRBJ1-4; d_call: NA; clone_size: few
cdr3_nt: TGCGCCAGCAGCTTGGAGCTAGCGGACTACGAGCAGTACTTC; cdr3_aa: CASSLELADYEQYF; v_call: TRBV5-1; j_call: TRBJ2-7; d_call: TRBD2; clone_size: NA
cdr3_nt: TGTGCCAGCAGCCCCCCCCTAGCGGGAGGCAACACCGGGGAGCTGTTTTTT; cdr3_aa: CASSPPLAGGNTGELFF; v_call: TRBV4-2; j_call: TRBJ2-2; d_call: TRBD2; clone_size: few
cdr3_nt: TGTGCCAGCAGCTTTAGGTCGGGAGGCAACACAGATACGCAGTATTTT; cdr3_aa: CASSFRSGGNTDTQYF; v_call: TRBV5-5; j_call: TRBJ2-3; d_call: TRBD2; clone_size: few
cdr3_nt: TGCAGCGTTGAACGAGGGGGCCGAGCCGGGGAGCTGTTTTTT; cdr3_aa: CSVERGGRAGELFF; v_call: TRBV29-1; j_call: TRBJ2-2; d_call: TRBD1; clone_size: NA
cdr3_nt: TGTGCCAGCAGTTACCGGGGGGCTGGTCGGACCCAGTACTTC; cdr3_aa: CASSYRGAGRTQYF; v_call: TRBV6-5; j_call: TRBJ2-5; d_call: NA; clone_size: NA
cdr3_nt: TGTGCCAGCAGTCCCTCCAACATCCTTAACTATGGCTACACCTTC; cdr3_aa: CASSPSNILNYGYTF; v_call: TRBV12-3/TRBV12-4; j_call: TRBJ1-2; d_call: NA; clone_size: NA
cdr3_nt: TGTGCCACCAGGTCGGGCGGCCTGCGGAACACTGAAGCTTTCTTT; cdr3_aa: CATRSGGLRNTEAFF; v_call: TRBV24-1; j_call: TRBJ1-1; d_call: NA; clone_size: few
cdr3_nt: TGCAGTGCTAGCGGGGATTACGAGCAGTACTTC; cdr3_aa: CSASGDYEQYF; v_call: TRBV20-1; j_call: TRBJ2-7; d_call: NA; clone_size: NA
cdr3_nt: TGTGCCAGCTCCCGGAGGGGGGGACACTATGGCTACACCTTC; cdr3_aa: CASSRRGGHYGYTF; v_call: TRBV12-3/TRBV12-4; j_call: TRBJ1-2; d_call: NA; clone_size: many
cdr3_nt: TGTGCCAGCAGTTTAACCAGATACGAGCAGTACTTC; cdr3_aa: CASSLTRYEQYF; v_call: TRBV28; j_call: TRBJ2-7; d_call: NA; clone_size: few
cdr3_nt: TGTGCCAGCAGCCTCAGCGGGAGGCCACACAATGAGCAGTTCTTC; cdr3_aa: CASSLSGRPHNEQFF; v_call: TRBV9; j_call: TRBJ2-1; d_call: TRBD2; clone_size: NA
cdr3_nt: TGTGCCAGCAGCCGACGGGGGGCCATCACAGATACGCAGTATTTT; cdr3_aa: CASSRRGAITDTQYF; v_call: TRBV7-9; j_call: TRBJ2-3; d_call: NA; clone_size: NA
cdr3_nt: TGTGCCAGCAGTAGCACCACGACTGAAGCTTTCTTT; cdr3_aa: CASSSTTTEAFF; v_call: TRBV12-3/TRBV12-4; j_call: TRBJ1-1; d_call: NA; clone_size: NA
cdr3_nt: TGTGCCAGCAGCCTCGCTTTCTTGGTGAAGACTGAAGCTTTCTTT; cdr3_aa: CASSLAFLVKTEAFF; v_call: TRBV14; j_call: TRBJ1-1; d_call: NA; clone_size: NA
cdr3_nt: TGTGCCAGCAGTTCAATAGGCGGGGAAACGACTAATGAAAAACTGTTTTTT; cdr3_aa: CASSSIGGETTNEKLFF; v_call: TRBV27; j_call: TRBJ1-4; d_call: NA; clone_size: NA
cdr3_nt: TGTGCCAGCTCACCACAAGGGGGCAGGGCTGAAGCTTTCTTT; cdr3_aa: CASSPQGGRAEAFF; v_call: TRBV18; j_call: TRBJ1-1; d_call: TRBD1; clone_size: few
cdr3_nt: TGTGCCAGCAGTTTAGTACAGGGAGGGACTGGAAACACCATATATTTT; cdr3_aa: CASSLVQGGTGNTIYF; v_call: TRBV12-3/TRBV12-4; j_call: TRBJ1-3; d_call: NA; clone_size: few
cdr3_nt: TGTGCCAGCAGTTTATCGGGACAGGGGAGCACAGATACGCAGTATTTT; cdr3_aa: CASSLSGQGSTDTQYF; v_call: TRBV28; j_call: TRBJ2-3; d_call: TRBD1; clone_size: NA
cdr3_nt: TGTGCCACAGGGACTAGCGGGAGGGACCAAGAGACCCAGTACTTC; cdr3_aa: CATGTSGRDQETQYF; v_call: TRBV10-3; j_call: TRBJ2-5; d_call: TRBD2; clone_size: NA
cdr3_nt: TGCGCCAGCAGCCAAGATGAGGGGCAAGTGCAGCCCACCTTC; cdr3_aa: CASSQDEGQVQPTF; v_call: TRBV4-1; j_call: TRBJ1-2; d_call: NA; clone_size: few
cdr3_nt: TGCGCCAGCAGCCAAGTAAGGGGTTCGAGCTCCTACGAGCAGTACTTC; cdr3_aa: CASSQVRGSSSYEQYF; v_call: TRBV4-3; j_call: TRBJ2-7; d_call: NA; clone_size: NA
cdr3_nt: TGTGCCAGCAGCAAAGAGGGCAGAGGGCGGTACTTC; cdr3_aa: CASSKEGRGRYF; v_call: TRBV21-1; j_call: TRBJ2-7; d_call: NA; clone_size: few
cdr3_nt: TGTGCCAGCAGTTTCGTGAAGGACTCCTACAATGAGCAGTTCTTC; cdr3_aa: CASSFVKDSYNEQFF; v_call: TRBV27; j_call: TRBJ2-1; d_call: NA; clone_size: once
cdr3_nt: TGCAGTGGTTCCTACAATGAGCAGTTCTTC; cdr3_aa: CSGSYNEQFF; v_call: TRBV20-1; j_call: TRBJ2-1; d_call: NA; clone_size: few
cdr3_nt: TGTGCCAGCAGCCAAATCGCTAGCAACTACAATGAGCAGTTCTTC; cdr3_aa: CASSQIASNYNEQFF; v_call: TRBV3-1; j_call: TRBJ2-1; d_call: NA; clone_size: few
cdr3_nt: TGTGCCAGCAGCTGGGGGGAGCCGGTAAATTCACCCCTCCACTTT; cdr3_aa: CASSWGEPVNSPLHF; v_call: TRBV7-9; j_call: TRBJ1-6; d_call: NA; clone_size: few
cdr3_nt: TGTGCCAGCAGCTTAGACAGAAATTACGAGCAGTACTTC; cdr3_aa: CASSLDRNYEQYF; v_call: TRBV6-2/TRBV6-3; j_call: TRBJ2-7; d_call: NA; clone_size: NA
cdr3_nt: TGCAGTGCTAAAGAGACGGTAGCGATCATCAATGAGCAGTTCTTC; cdr3_aa: CSAKETVAIINEQFF; v_call: TRBV20-1; j_call: TRBJ2-1; d_call: NA; clone_size: NA
cdr3_nt: TGTGCCAGCAGCCAAGAAGAACGCCGAGTCCTGGGGGAGACCCAGTACTTC; cdr3_aa: CASSQEERRVLGETQYF; v_call: TRBV4-2; j_call: TRBJ2-5; d_call: NA; clone_size: NA
cdr3_nt: TGTGCCAGCAGCTCCCGACAGGGAGTTCGAACTGAAGCTTTCTTT; cdr3_aa: CASSSRQGVRTEAFF; v_call: TRBV11-2; j_call: TRBJ1-1; d_call: TRBD1; clone_size: few
cdr3_nt: TGTGCCACCAGTGATCCTAATACGAATGAGCAGTTCTTC; cdr3_aa: CATSDPNTNEQFF; v_call: TRBV24-1; j_call: TRBJ2-1; d_call: NA; clone_size: many
cdr3_nt: TGCAGCGTTGAAACCAACAGGGGTAACACCGGGGAGCTGTTTTTT; cdr3_aa: CSVETNRGNTGELFF; v_call: TRBV29-1; j_call: TRBJ2-2; d_call: TRBD1; clone_size: few
cdr3_nt: TGTGCCGCCTTGGGGCTAGCCAAAAACATTCAGTACTTC; cdr3_aa: CAALGLAKNIQYF; v_call: TRBV28; j_call: TRBJ2-4; d_call: NA; clone_size: few
cdr3_nt: TGTGCCAGCTCACCCGGCGAGGGATTAGGCGGCTACACCTTC; cdr3_aa: CASSPGEGLGGYTF; v_call: TRBV18; j_call: TRBJ1-2; d_call: NA; clone_size: many
cdr3_nt: TGTGCCAGCAGTACACAGAATAGCAATCAGCCCCAGCATTTT; cdr3_aa: CASSTQNSNQPQHF; v_call: TRBV12-3/TRBV12-4; j_call: TRBJ1-5; d_call: NA; clone_size: many
cdr3_nt: TGTGCCAGCAGTGCTTTAAGGACTAGCGGCTACGAGCAGTACTTC; cdr3_aa: CASSALRTSGYEQYF; v_call: TRBV6-1; j_call: TRBJ2-7; d_call: TRBD2; clone_size: NA
cdr3_nt: TGTGCCAGCAGTTACTCAGGGGCGCGTCCCCTATCTTATAATTCACCCCTCCACTTT; cdr3_aa: CASSYSGARPLSYNSPLHF; v_call: TRBV6-5; j_call: TRBJ1-6; d_call: NA; clone_size: few
cdr3_nt: TGTGCCATCAGTGAGTCGGGCAGGAACACTGAAGCTTTCTTT; cdr3_aa: CAISESGRNTEAFF; v_call: TRBV10-3; j_call: TRBJ1-1; d_call: NA; clone_size: few
cdr3_nt: TGTGCCAGCAGCATAGGACTAGCGGGTCCCAAAACCGGGGAGCTGTTTTTT; cdr3_aa: CASSIGLAGPKTGELFF; v_call: TRBV5-4; j_call: TRBJ2-2; d_call: TRBD2; clone_size: few
cdr3_nt: TGCGCCAGCAGCCAAGAAGGGGGACCCGCGGGGACTGAAGCTTTCTTT; cdr3_aa: CASSQEGGPAGTEAFF; v_call: TRBV4-1; j_call: TRBJ1-1; d_call: NA; clone_size: NA
cdr3_nt: TGTGCCAGCGCGTCCGACAGGCCCCTCATGAACACTGAAGCTTTCTTT; cdr3_aa: CASASDRPLMNTEAFF; v_call: TRBV6-2/TRBV6-3; j_call: TRBJ1-1; d_call: NA; clone_size: NA
cdr3_nt: TGTGCCAGCGGACGCAGCTACGAGCAGTACTTC; cdr3_aa: CASGRSYEQYF; v_call: TRBV25-1; j_call: TRBJ2-7; d_call: NA; clone_size: NA
cdr3_nt: TGCGCCAGCGGCACAGGGGGAGGAGAGACCCAGTACTTC; cdr3_aa: CASGTGGGETQYF; v_call: TRBV5-1; j_call: TRBJ2-5; d_call: TRBD1; clone_size: few
cdr3_nt: TGTGCCAGTGGAAATCGCGCCTACGAGCAGTACTTC; cdr3_aa: CASGNRAYEQYF; v_call: TRBV6-2/TRBV6-3; j_call: TRBJ2-7; d_call: NA; clone_size: NA
cdr3_nt: TGTGCCAGCTCTGTAAGGAGGAACACTGAAGCTTTCTTT; cdr3_aa: CASSVRRNTEAFF; v_call: TRBV2; j_call: TRBJ1-1; d_call: NA; clone_size: NA
cdr3_nt: TGTGCCAGCAGTTACTTTACGGGACAACCTTTAAGGGCCCAGTACTTC; cdr3_aa: CASSYFTGQPLRAQYF; v_call: TRBV6-5; j_call: TRBJ2-5; d_call: NA; clone_size: once
cdr3_nt: TGTGCCAGCAGGGGGACAGGCGCCGGGAACACCGGGGAGCTGTTTTTT; cdr3_aa: CASRGTGAGNTGELFF; v_call: TRBV6-5; j_call: TRBJ2-2; d_call: TRBD1; clone_size: once
cdr3_nt: TGCAGCGTTGAAGATCAGGACCTTACACGGCTGAACACTGAAGCTTTCTTT; cdr3_aa: CSVEDQDLTRLNTEAFF; v_call: TRBV29-1; j_call: TRBJ1-1; d_call: NA; clone_size: few